What follows describes a single TCR beta chain. The sample belongs to a study of OX40 agonist ivuxolimab in advanced cancers. For the study at large: Ivuxolimab, an antibody acting as an agonist of OX40 (CD134), was used to treat patients.

V was shortened by 6 bases and J by 6 bases, with 10 bases between the two germline ends. There are 12 residues in the CDR3. Looked up from germline, CDR1 is SGDLS and CDR2 is YYNGEE. This table comes from immunoSEQ multiplex PCR, and its TCRdb copy is limited to in-frame clones, with some not included. This sample carries about 33,000 clones, roughly nine tenths of them seen once, and the ten largest clones take less than 30%. Blood samples were obtained at baseline, cycle 4 day 1, and cycle 7 day 1. The gene calls are TRBV9 and TRBJ2-1, with D possibly matching TRBD2 (6 bases). The sequence came from an adult with an advanced solid tumor such as melanoma, head and neck, liver or kidney cancer. Here the sequenced sample was CD4+ or CD8+ T cells sorted from blood, taken in a trial of the OX40 agonist ivuxolimab. CDR3 DNA: TGTGCCAGCAATAGCGGCCTCAATGAGCAGTTCTTC. As protein: CASNSGLNEQFF. The whole variable domain, filled in from reference TRBV9 and TRBJ2-1, reads DSGVTQTPKHLITATGQRVTLRCSPRSGDLSVYWYQQSLDQGLQFLIQYYNGEERAKGNILERFSAQQFPDLHSELNLSSLELGDSALYFCASNSGLNEQFFGPGTRLTVL.